This T cell receptor (beta chain) was sequenced in a study of blood T cell repertoires in COVID-19. About the study: The United States, Italy and Spain were the sources of the acute and convalescent COVID-19 samples.

Clones were sequenced by immunoSEQ multiplex PCR, and TCRdb holds only the in-frame ones, with some missing. The data hold more than 45,000 clones, with about nine tenths observed a single time. The CDR3 is made up of 15 amino acids. Trimming stripped 5 bases from V and 2 bases from J, with 10 bases between. CDR1 is SNHLY and CDR2 is FYNNEI in the germline V gene. The TCR comes from a woman of 80 years or more with COVID-19, enrolled during active disease. V is TRBV2 and J is TRBJ2-6; D is perhaps TRBD1 (6 bases). Input material: peripheral blood. As DNA, the CDR3 is TGTGCCAGCAGTCTGGACAGTGCTGGGGCCAACGTCCTGACTTTC. Amino acids: CASSLDSAGANVLTF.